This paragraph reports one TCR beta chain. The record originates from a study of blood T cell repertoires in COVID-19. About the study: There were acute and convalescent COVID-19 samples, and they came from the United States, Italy and Spain.

Original processing methods: The authors estimated nucleated cell counts from reference gene primer amplification. Data came from immunoSEQ multiplex PCR; TCRdb stores just in-frame clones and leaves some out. The DNA gave D and trimming, while V, J and clone size come from that table. The sample lists roughly 170,000 clones, 84% occurring once. V shed 3 bases and J shed 0 bases, with 8 bases lying between them. Per the germline V gene, CDR1 is SNHLY and CDR2 is FYNNEI. The CDR3 is 14 amino acids. Sequencing was performed on peripheral blood. This sequence originates from a human donor in a cohort sampled during active COVID-19. This rearrangement joins TRBV2 to TRBJ1-1, with D unresolved. The CDR3 coding sequence is TGTGCCAGCAGTGAGAGAGTTATGAACACTGAAGCTTTCTTT. Amino acid sequence: CASSERVMNTEAFF.